What follows are 21 T cell receptor beta chains derived from one specimen sequenced in a study of Graves' ophthalmopathy and Graves' hyperthyroidism. Transcripts of RNA were the source for amplifying TCR beta CDR3 regions. After a first-round RT-PCR with HTBI primers, a second-round multiplex PCR was run. TCRdb processed the multiplex PCR reads anew with MiXCR; each CDR3 protein has one entry. The data hold over a million distinct CDR3 sequences, with less than 45% observed a single time. What was sequenced was peripheral blood or thyroid tissue (not recorded which). The source of these receptors is an adult man with Graves' hyperthyroidism.

The chain uses TRBV7-6 and TRBJ1-1; D call uncertain. From germline, CDR1 is SGHVS and CDR2 FNYEAQ. Trimming shortened V by 4 bases and J by 4 bases, and 22 bases separated the two germline ends. The CDR3 sequence is 17 residues long. CDR3 nucleotides: TGTGCCAGCAGCTCGGAGACCGCAGGAGTTTTAAGCACTGAAGCTTTCTTT. Translated: CASSSETAGVLSTEAFF.

There are many counts of this clonotype. As DNA, the CDR3 is TGTGCCAGCACCTCGTTTGGGGGGGCCACCATGGAGACCCAGTACTTC. The encoded protein is CASTSFGGATMETQYF. The genes are TRBV7-9 and TRBJ2-5, with a weak D call TRBD2 (7 bases). CDR1 and CDR2 (germline): SEHNR, FQNEAQ (reference sequence). This CDR3 comprises 16 residues. V was cut by 7 bases and J by 5 bases, with 23 bases left in between.

Points on this clonotype: It may be a read error: a sequence one base away is much more abundant. The CDR3 bases are TGCAGTGTCCTGAGCGGGATCTCCTACGAGCAGTACTTC. It yields the protein CSVLSGISYEQYF. The J gene is TRBJ2-7, the V gene TRBV20-1; TRBD2 matches 7 bases. V lost 7 bases, J lost 0 bases, and 6 bases stayed unmatched. Per the germline V gene, CDR1 is DFQATT and CDR2 is SNEGSKA (reference sequence). The CDR3 extends over 13 amino acids.

As DNA, the CDR3 is TGTGCCAGCAGTTACGGGGGGGTTTGGGACGAGCAGTACTTC. Protein product: CASSYGGVWDEQYF. The chain links TRBV6-5 to TRBJ2-7; 7 positions agree with TRBD2. Germline values: CDR1 MNHEY, CDR2 SVGAGI. CDR3 length equals 14 residues. Trimming took 2 bases from V and 5 from J; bases not matched to a gene: 6.

This sequence joins TRBV10-3 and TRBJ2-2, with no clear D. The CDR3 is made up of 16 amino acids. With 4 bases removed from V and 4 bases from J, the gap between germline ends came to 16 bases. The V gene's germline CDR1 is ENHRY and CDR2 SYGVKD. Here the CDR3 reads CAISGSPPGATGELFF. The DNA of the CDR3 is TGTGCCATCAGTGGATCACCCCCGGGTGCCACCGGGGAGCTGTTTTTT.

Ten or more counts support this clonotype. This chain uses TRBV7-2 with TRBJ2-5; D unclear. The V and J ends lost 2 bases and 5 bases respectively, with 15 bases between them. Germline CDR1 SGHTA, CDR2 FQGNSA. The CDR3 is made up of 15 amino acids. CDR3 coding DNA: TGTGCCAGCAGCTTATTCGAGCCCCTTAGGGAGACCCAGTACTTC. Amino acid sequence: CASSLFEPLRETQYF.

Many counts were recorded for this clonotype. The chain has TRBV20-1 and TRBJ2-5; D could derive from TRBD1 or TRBD2 (5 bases each). Germline V gene data show CDR1 as DFQATT and CDR2 as SNEGSKA (reference sequence). The CDR3 contains 12 residues. The V end lost 1 base, the J end lost 4 bases, and 7 bases lay between the germline ends. DNA of the CDR3: TGCAGTGCTAGAGGGGGGTTAGAGACCCAGTACTTC. It is translated as CSARGGLETQYF.

The CDR3 nucleotides are TGTGCCAGCAGCTGGGACGGTGATAGCAATCAGCCCCAGCATTTT. This codes for CASSWDGDSNQPQHF. The chain couples TRBV5-8 to TRBJ1-5; D might be TRBD1 (5 bases). This CDR3 comprises 15 residues. The V gene's germline CDR1 is SGHTS and CDR2 YDEGEE. With 3 bases removed from V and 0 bases from J, the gap between germline ends came to 10 bases.

Worth noting for this clonotype: No conserved phenylalanine or tryptophan ends this CDR3, so it is likely a read error. The DNA is omitted, as the CDR3 cannot be located on it reliably, and the CDR3 follows TCRdb's listing. The chain couples TRBV29-1 to TRBJ2-7; the table's D call, TRBD2, has no DNA check behind it. The CDR3 length is 11 residues, termini included. Germline assignment: CDR1 SQVTM and CDR2 ANQGSEA. The CDR3 protein is CSVESVAGLYT.

The chain couples TRBV20-1 to TRBJ2-5; D may be TRBD1 (5 bases). Germline-derived CDR1 and CDR2 are DFQATT and SNEGSKA (reference sequence). The CDR3 totals 14 residues. V was pared by 6 bases and J by 3 bases, with 17 bases between. The CDR3 loop reads CSAVGPGSEETQYF. CDR3 sequence (DNA): TGCAGTGCGGTGGGGCCAGGAAGCGAAGAGACCCAGTACTTC.

As concerns this clonotype: One base away lies a much larger clone, so this may be a sequencing read error. Because it lacks the conserved phenylalanine or tryptophan at the end, this CDR3 is likely a read error. The chain carries TRBV7-2 and TRBJ2-7; 10 nucleotides agree with TRBD2. Germline trimming cut 4 bases from V and 7 bases from J; bases unmatched to any gene: 10. This CDR3 is built from 15 residues. CDR1 SGHTA and CDR2 FQGNSA come from the germline V gene. DNA for the CDR3: TGTGCCAGCAGCTCAAAGAGACTAGCGGGTTTAGAGCAGTACCTC. Its translation is CASSSKRLAGLEQYL.

This clonotype has just a few counts. The chain is built from TRBV10-3 and TRBJ1-3; perhaps TRBD1 as D (6 bases). Trimming removed 9 bases at V and 0 bases at J, with 18 bases between. The CDR3 is 16 amino acids. CDR1 is ENHRY, CDR2 SYGVKD, per germline. CDR3 sequence reads: CAIWGGQFSSGNTIYF. Here the CDR3 DNA reads TGTGCCATTTGGGGAGGACAGTTCTCCTCTGGAAACACCATATATTTT.

The genes are TRBV5-1 and TRBJ1-1; TRBD1 might be the D (5 bases). This CDR3 comprises 15 residues. V shed 2 bases and J shed 0 bases, with 11 bases lying between them. Germline CDR1 reads SGHRS; CDR2 reads YFSETQ. The CDR3: CASSFQGTMNTEAFF. The CDR3 coding sequence is TGCGCCAGCAGCTTTCAGGGAACCATGAACACTGAAGCTTTCTTT.

This clonotype was counted a few times. The rearrangement uses TRBV6-2 or TRBV6-3 and TRBJ2-6; TRBD2 agrees at 15 bases. The length of the CDR3 is 18 residues. Per the germline V gene, CDR1 is MNHEY and CDR2 is SVGEGT. V was pared by 4 bases and J by 4 bases, with 5 bases of the junction left unmatched. CDR3 coding DNA: TGTGCCAGCAGTTCAGGACTAGCGGGAGGGTACGGGGCCAACGTCCTGACTTTC. Translating it yields CASSSGLAGGYGANVLTF.

The V and J genes are TRBV29-1 and TRBJ2-7; TRBD2 might be the D (6 bases). The CDR3 length is 11 residues. CDR1 SQVTM and CDR2 ANQGSEA come from the germline V gene. V lost 8 bases, J lost 6 bases, and 14 bases lay in between. The CDR3 DNA sequence: TGCAGCCCATATACGGGGGTCGAGCAGTACTTC. This translates into CSPYTGVEQYF.

This clonotype was observed many times. The V and J genes are TRBV19 and TRBJ1-5, with unresolved D. Per the germline V gene, CDR1 is LNHDA and CDR2 is SQIVND (reference sequence). Trimming took 4 bases from V and 4 from J, leaving 8 bases between them. This CDR3 contains 13 residues. The CDR3 reads CASSKQTNQPQHF. The CDR3 DNA reads TGTGCCAGTAGTAAGCAGACTAATCAGCCCCAGCATTTT.

This clonotype has a handful of counts. The chain couples TRBV11-2 to TRBJ2-2; the D gene is possibly TRBD2 (6 bases). The germline V and J ends were trimmed by 0 bases and 5 bases, with 7 bases remaining between them. The CDR3 is 14 residues long. Per germline, CDR1 SGHAT and CDR2 FQNNGV. The CDR3 DNA sequence: TGTGCCAGCAGCTTAGAGGCGGGGACCGGGGAGCTGTTTTTT. This translates into CASSLEAGTGELFF.

This clonotype was counted only a few times. The V call is TRBV4-3, the J call TRBJ1-1; 7 positions agree with TRBD1. Looked up from germline, CDR1 is LGHNA and CDR2 is YSLEER. This CDR3 region has 14 residues. The junction had 9 bases not matched to a gene; V was cut back by 0 bases and J by 11 bases. CDR3 amino acids: CASSQERGLFQAFF. The CDR3 nucleotides read TGCGCCAGCAGCCAAGAAAGGGGGCTCTTTCAGGCTTTCTTT.

This clonotype was counted a few times. The CDR3 bases are TGTGCCAGCAGTGGGGACAGGGAGAACACCGGGGAGCTGTTTTTT. Residues: CASSGDRENTGELFF. The chain uses TRBV12-3 or TRBV12-4 and TRBJ2-2; 9 nucleotides match TRBD1. V was pared by 5 bases and J by 1 base, with 2 bases of the junction left unmatched. This CDR3 is 15 amino acids long.

The chain recombines TRBV10-3 with TRBJ1-2; D not resolved. Trimming pared 1 base from V and 6 bases from J, leaving 6 bases between. The CDR3 covers 12 residues. The germline CDR1 and CDR2 sequences are ENHRY and SYGVKD. The CDR3 DNA sequence: TGTGCCATCAGTGAGTTAAGACATGGCTACACCTTC. Translating it yields CAISELRHGYTF.

This clonotype occurred many times. The V gene is TRBV6-5, the J gene TRBJ2-5; D is unresolved. CDR3 length equals 12 residues. CDR1 is MNHEY, CDR2 SVGAGI, per germline. V was clipped by 8 bases and J by 4 bases, with 11 bases between them. The CDR3 DNA is TGTGCCAGCGTTGGGAATGGAGAGACCCAGTACTTC. This gives the protein CASVGNGETQYF.